These 9 T cell receptor beta chains originate from one sample sequenced in a study of T-cell reconstitution after alpha-beta-depleted transplantation in children. A library of TCRbeta sequences, prepared with unique molecular identifiers, was generated. MiXCR, run by TCRdb on the PCR reads, gives a single entry per CDR3 protein. The top ten hold 6% to 7% of the sample, which has 200,000 to 250,000 distinct CDR3 sequences, 8.2% seen once. The specimen was PBMCs, mostly from graft donor cells, collected 180 days after TCRalphabeta/CD19-depleted stem cell transplant. Every receptor here comes from a male patient younger than 18 who had a stem cell transplant for acute lymphoblastic leukemia, so the T cells may come from the graft donor.

This clonotype was detected many times. The V call is TRBV15, the J call TRBJ1-4; weak D call: TRBD1 (5 bases). The CDR3 consists of 15 residues. V lost 0 bases, J lost 6 bases, and 11 bases lay in between. CDR1 and CDR2 (germline): LNHNV, YYDKDF (reference sequence). CDR3 residues: CATSRDRGMYEKLFF. CDR3 nucleotide sequence: TGTGCCACCAGCAGAGATAGGGGAATGTATGAAAAACTGTTTTTT.

This clonotype was found many times. The chain is built from TRBV4-1 and TRBJ2-1; TRBD1 agrees at 7 bases. The CDR3 consists of 16 residues. Germline V lookup: CDR1 MGHRA, CDR2 YSYEKL. J was trimmed by 2 bases and V by 2 bases; bases with no gene match: 6. For the CDR3, the DNA is TGCGCCAGCAGCCAAATAGACAGGGCACCCTACAATGAGCAGTTCTTC. It encodes CASSQIDRAPYNEQFF.

This clonotype was observed at least ten times. V and J are TRBV3-1 and TRBJ1-2; D is possibly TRBD1 (5 bases). The CDR3 has 15 residues. V lost 1 base to trimming and J lost 1 base, with 10 bases between them. Germline V CDR1 and CDR2: LGHDT, YNNKEL (reference sequence). The CDR3 region has the DNA TGTGCCAGCAGCCAAGGGCAGGGAAATAACTATGGCTACACCTTC. Encoded protein: CASSQGQGNNYGYTF.

This clonotype showed up many times. The chain recombines TRBV27 with TRBJ1-6, with D possibly matching TRBD1 (6 bases). V lost 4 bases and J lost 8, with 15 bases in between. The CDR3 totals 15 residues. Looked up from germline, CDR1 is MNHEY and CDR2 is SMNVEV (reference sequence). Written as DNA, the CDR3 is TGTGCCAGCAGTTCCCGCGGGGGCTCTTATTCACCCCTCCACTTT. Its protein product is CASSSRGGSYSPLHF.

This clonotype was detected ten times or more. The chain uses TRBV20-1 and TRBJ2-7; no definite D call. Germline assignment: CDR1 DFQATT and CDR2 SNEGSKA (reference sequence). CDR3 length: 13 residues. Trimming removed 1 base from V and 6 bases from J, with 13 bases in between. In nucleotides, the CDR3 is TGCAGTGCTAGAGCCCAGAACCCCGCCGAGCAGTACTTC. This codes for CSARAQNPAEQYF.

This clonotype was recorded many times. The rearrangement links TRBV29-1 to TRBJ2-7, with D perhaps matching TRBD1 (6 bases). The CDR3 has 15 amino acids. The ends were cut back, 1 base at V and 2 bases at J, with 15 bases in the middle. CDR1 and CDR2 (germline): SQVTM, ANQGSEA. In nucleotides, the CDR3 is TGCAGCGTTGAAGTTCCCGACAGGAATACCTACGAGCAGTACTTC. Encoded protein: CSVEVPDRNTYEQYF.

This clonotype occurred many times. V is TRBV4-3 and J is TRBJ2-1; D is ambiguous. The V gene lost 1 base and the J gene lost 2 bases, with 9 bases spanning the gap. The V gene's germline CDR1 is LGHNA and CDR2 YSLEER. CDR3 size: 15 residues. As DNA, the CDR3 is TGCGCCAGCAGCCAAGGTGGTTGGACCTACAATGAGCAGTTCTTC. Translation gives CASSQGGWTYNEQFF.

This clonotype was counted many times. The gene calls are TRBV12-3 or TRBV12-4 and TRBJ2-1; 8 nucleotides match TRBD2. Trimming removed 3 bases from V and 8 bases from J; junction bases left unmatched: 6. The CDR3 loop spans 14 amino acids. CDR3 in DNA: TGTGCCAGCAGTTTCGGCGGGGGGCCCCATGAGCAGTTCTTC. Translated, it gives CASSFGGGPHEQFF.

This clonotype has at least ten counts. The chain carries TRBV29-1 and TRBJ2-7, with D hard to call. The V gene lost 6 bases and the J gene lost 3 bases, with 18 bases spanning the gap. The CDR3 is 14 amino acids. CDR1 is SQVTM and CDR2 is ANQGSEA in the germline V gene. The CDR3 DNA reads as TGCAGCGTGGTGGGTTTCAGGCGCTACTACGAGCAGTACTTC. Translated: CSVVGFRRYYEQYF.